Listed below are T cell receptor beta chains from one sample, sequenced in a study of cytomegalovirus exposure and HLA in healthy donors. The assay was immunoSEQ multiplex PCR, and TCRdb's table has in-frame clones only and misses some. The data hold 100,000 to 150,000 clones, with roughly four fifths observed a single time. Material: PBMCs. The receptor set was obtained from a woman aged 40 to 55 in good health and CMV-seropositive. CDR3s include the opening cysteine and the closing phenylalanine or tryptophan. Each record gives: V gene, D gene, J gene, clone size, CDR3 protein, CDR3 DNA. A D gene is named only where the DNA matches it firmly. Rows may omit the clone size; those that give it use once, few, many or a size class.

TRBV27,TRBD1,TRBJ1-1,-,CASSFRQGYTEAFF,TGTGCCAGCAGTTTCCGACAGGGATATACTGAAGCTTTCTTT
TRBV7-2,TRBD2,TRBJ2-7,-,CASSLAISGRDPYEQYF,TGTGCCAGCAGCTTAGCCATTAGCGGGAGGGACCCCTACGAGCAGTACTTC
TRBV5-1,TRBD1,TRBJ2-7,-,CASSASGTGAYEQYF,TGCGCCAGCAGCGCATCCGGGACAGGGGCCTACGAGCAGTACTTC
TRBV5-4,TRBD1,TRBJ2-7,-,CASSPELGGGEQYF,TGTGCCAGCAGCCCCGAACTAGGGGGCGGCGAGCAGTACTTC
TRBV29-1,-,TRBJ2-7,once,CSASAFQEPYEQYF,TGCAGCGCTTCCGCGTTTCAGGAACCCTACGAGCAGTACTTC
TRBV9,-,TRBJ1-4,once,CASSVARGTTNEKLFF,TGTGCCAGCAGCGTAGCTCGGGGGACCACTAATGAAAAACTGTTTTTT
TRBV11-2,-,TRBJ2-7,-,CASSGTPPYEQYF,TGTGCCAGCAGCGGGACACCACCCTACGAGCAGTACTTC
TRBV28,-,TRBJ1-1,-,CASSEGGSRGNTEAFF,TGTGCCAGCAGCGAGGGGGGGAGCAGGGGGAACACTGAAGCTTTCTTT
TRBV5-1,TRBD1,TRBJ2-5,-,CASSSGQGQETQYF,TGCGCCAGCAGCTCTGGACAGGGCCAAGAGACCCAGTACTTC
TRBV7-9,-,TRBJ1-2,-,CASSPPDWRGSYGYTF,TGTGCCAGCAGCCCCCCGGATTGGAGGGGCAGCTATGGCTACACCTTC
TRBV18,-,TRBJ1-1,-,CASSLDRPGQAFF,TGTGCCAGCTCACTAGACAGACCCGGCCAAGCTTTCTTT
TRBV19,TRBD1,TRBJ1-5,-,CASSAWGRQGGNQPQHF,TGTGCCAGTAGTGCTTGGGGCCGACAGGGCGGGAATCAGCCCCAGCATTTT
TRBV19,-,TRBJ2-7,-,CASSNGDEQYF,TGTGCCAGTAGTAACGGGGACGAGCAGTACTTC
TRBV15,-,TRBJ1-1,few,CATSRDPRGPEAFF,TGTGCCACCAGCAGAGACCCCAGGGGCCCAGAGGCTTTCTTT
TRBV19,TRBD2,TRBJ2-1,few,CASSVSGGASEQFF,TGTGCCAGTAGTGTTAGCGGGGGGGCCAGTGAGCAGTTCTTC
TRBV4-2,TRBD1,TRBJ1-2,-,CASSQKGAEYGYTF,TGTGCCAGCAGCCAGAAGGGGGCGGAGTATGGCTACACCTTC
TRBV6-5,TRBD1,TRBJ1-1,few,CASSYDRVVTEAFF,TGTGCCAGCAGCTACGACAGGGTCGTCACTGAAGCTTTCTTT
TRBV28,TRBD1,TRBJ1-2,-,CASSTVTMWDRGPPRQGYTF,TGTGCCAGCAGTACAGTCACGATGTGGGACAGGGGGCCTCCGAGGCAAGGCTACACCTTC